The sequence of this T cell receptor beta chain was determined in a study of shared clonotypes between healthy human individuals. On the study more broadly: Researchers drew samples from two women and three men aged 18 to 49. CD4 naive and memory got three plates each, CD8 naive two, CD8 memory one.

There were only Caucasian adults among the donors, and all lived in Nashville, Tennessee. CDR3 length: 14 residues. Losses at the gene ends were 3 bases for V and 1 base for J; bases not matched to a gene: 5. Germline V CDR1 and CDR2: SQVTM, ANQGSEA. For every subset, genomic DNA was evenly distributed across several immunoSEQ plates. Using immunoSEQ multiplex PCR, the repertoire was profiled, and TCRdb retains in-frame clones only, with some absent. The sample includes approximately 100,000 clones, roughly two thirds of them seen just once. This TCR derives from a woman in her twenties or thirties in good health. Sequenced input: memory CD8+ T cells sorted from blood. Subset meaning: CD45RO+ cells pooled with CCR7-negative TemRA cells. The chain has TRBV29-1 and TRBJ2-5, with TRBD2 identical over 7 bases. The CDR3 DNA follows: TGCAGCGTTGACAGCGGGGTGGGCCAAGAGACCCAGTACTTC. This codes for CSVDSGVGQETQYF.